These T cell receptor beta chains were read from a single sample in a study of control samples from healthy donors and cancer patients. The repertoire was sequenced with immunoSEQ multiplex PCR; TCRdb's copy has only in-frame clones and lacks some. The table shows about 170,000 clones, with just over 85% occurring only once. Specimen: blood. All receptors derive from a woman between 25 and 40 years old in good health. The conserved cysteine and the conserved F or W are not part of the CDR3 here.

J | V | CDR3
TRBJ2-1 | TRBV4-1 | ASSQQPWAVNEQF
TRBJ2-7 | TRBV27 | ASSFQGGPYEQY
TRBJ2-1 | TRBV7-8 | ASSLGDRGMVSYNEQF
TRBJ1-5 | TRBV6-7 | ATLQHGLPSVVRQPQH
TRBJ2-1 | TRBV2 | ASSEGRQHSRQF
TRBJ2-3 | TRBV6-1 | ASTYDLAARPQY
TRBJ2-3 | TRBV6-5 | ASSYGGARDTQY
TRBJ2-5 | TRBV5-6 | ASSWGLGGGQETQY
TRBJ2-3 | TRBV5-8 | ASSPWGVQPDTQY
TRBJ1-5 | TRBV6-5 | ASRTTGGDAWPQH
TRBJ1-2 | TRBV11-2 | ASSSTGNYGYT
TRBJ2-7 | TRBV6-5 | ASSYGAGGTEQY
TRBJ2-3 | TRBV27 | ASSPRSLRDTQY
TRBJ2-1 | TRBV5-6 | ASSLVVSGGRNEQF
TRBJ2-7 | TRBV27 | ASSPGTATGQY
TRBJ1-1 | TRBV19 | ASSITPPGRTEAF
TRBJ2-5 | TRBV21-1 | ASSKLETQY
TRBJ1-2 | TRBV2 | ATGGDYGYT
TRBJ1-1 | TRBV19 | ASTQGRNTEAF
TRBJ1-1 | TRBV11-1 | ASSLAGWGTEAF
TRBJ1-2 | TRBV5-1 | ASSSTGTGDGYT
TRBJ2-5 | TRBV5-1 | ASSPIGRSQETQY
TRBJ2-3 | TRBV9 | ASSVRGASTDTQY
TRBJ1-1 | TRBV30 | AWSVPGRTEAF
TRBJ2-2 | TRBV7-8 | ASSYGLAGMNTGELF
TRBJ1-2 | TRBV13 | ASSRFQQGKHYGYT
TRBJ2-1 | TRBV12-3/TRBV12-4 | ASSLSGYEQF
TRBJ2-3 | TRBV2 | ASSDPSGRAHPYTDTQY
TRBJ2-3 | TRBV27 | ASSDRGTSGGRTQY
TRBJ2-7 | TRBV5-1 | ASSLEGSAYEQY
TRBJ2-7 | TRBV29-1 | SVNRGPNEQY
TRBJ1-1 | TRBV12-3/TRBV12-4 | ASSLWVNTEAF
TRBJ2-1 | TRBV20-1 | SAILNNEQF
TRBJ2-3 | TRBV28 | ASKERPTDTQY
TRBJ2-5 | TRBV30 | AWGNRIQETQY
TRBJ1-1 | TRBV7-9 | ASSLWDTEAF
TRBJ2-2 | TRBV5-1 | ASSQDSFGAGELF
TRBJ1-3 | TRBV10-3 | AISDPGRGNTIY
TRBJ2-5 | TRBV2 | ARRDGDSTQY
TRBJ1-5 | TRBV5-1 | ASSLDGTGSGQPQH
TRBJ1-3 | TRBV3-1/TRBV3-2 | ASSQDRQVVDPGNTIY
TRBJ1-1 | TRBV3-1/TRBV3-2 | ASGPVGSGEAF
TRBJ1-6 | TRBV28 | ASITSEHNSPLH
TRBJ1-6 | TRBV25-1 | ASSAGGSYNSPLH
TRBJ2-1 | TRBV29-1 | SVVQGSSYNEQF
TRBJ1-2 | TRBV12-3/TRBV12-4 | ASSLGTGFGYT
TRBJ2-2 | TRBV10-3 | AISESIYRSSGTGELF
TRBJ2-7 | TRBV4-1 | ASSHQQETYEQY
TRBJ2-1 | TRBV5-1 | ASSSPADEQF
TRBJ2-4 | TRBV7-8 | ASSLGTAKNIQY